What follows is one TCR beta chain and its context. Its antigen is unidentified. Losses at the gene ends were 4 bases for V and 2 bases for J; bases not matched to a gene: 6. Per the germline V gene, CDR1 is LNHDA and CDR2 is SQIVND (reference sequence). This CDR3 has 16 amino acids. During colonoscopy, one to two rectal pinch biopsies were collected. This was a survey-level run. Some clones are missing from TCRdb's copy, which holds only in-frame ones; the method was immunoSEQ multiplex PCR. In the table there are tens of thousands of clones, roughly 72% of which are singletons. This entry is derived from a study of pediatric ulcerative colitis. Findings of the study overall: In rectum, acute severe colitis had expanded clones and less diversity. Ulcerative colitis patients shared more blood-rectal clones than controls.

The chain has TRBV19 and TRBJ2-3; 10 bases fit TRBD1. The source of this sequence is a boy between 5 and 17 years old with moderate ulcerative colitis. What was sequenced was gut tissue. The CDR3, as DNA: TGTGCCAGTAGTAAAACGACAGGGGGCTTCACAGATACGCAGTATTTT. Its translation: CASSKTTGGFTDTQYF.